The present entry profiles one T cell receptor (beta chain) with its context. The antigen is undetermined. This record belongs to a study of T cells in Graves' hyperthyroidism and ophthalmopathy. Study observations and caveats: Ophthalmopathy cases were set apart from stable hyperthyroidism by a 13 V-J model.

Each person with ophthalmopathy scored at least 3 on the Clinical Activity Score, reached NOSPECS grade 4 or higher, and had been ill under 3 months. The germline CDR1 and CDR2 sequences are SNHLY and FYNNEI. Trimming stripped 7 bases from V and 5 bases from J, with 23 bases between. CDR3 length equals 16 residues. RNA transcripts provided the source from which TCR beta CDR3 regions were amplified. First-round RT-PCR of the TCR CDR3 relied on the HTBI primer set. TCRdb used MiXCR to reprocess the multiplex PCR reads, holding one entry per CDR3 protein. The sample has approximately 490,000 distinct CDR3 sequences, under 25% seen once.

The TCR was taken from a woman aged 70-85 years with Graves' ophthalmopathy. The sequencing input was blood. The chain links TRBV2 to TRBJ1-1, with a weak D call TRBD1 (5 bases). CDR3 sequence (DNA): TGTGCCAGCAACCCGAAAAGGGGTTCAGGAGGTACTGAAGCTTTCTTT. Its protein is CASNPKRGSGGTEAFF.